This T cell receptor (beta chain) was found in a study of T cells expressing NK-cell markers. In the study overall: TCR beta repertoires came from sorted CD3+CD56+NKG2C+, CD3+CD56+NKG2C- and CD3+CD56-NKG2C+ T cells. Study findings and constraints: Of CD8+ T cells, about 1.0-8% belonged to dominant NKG2C+ clonotypes in five to seven donors.

TCRdb reworked the 5' RACE reads into one entry per CDR3 protein, no DNA. This table holds about 450,000 distinct CDR3 sequences. Germline lookup yields CDR1 SQVTM and CDR2 ANQGSEA. CDR3 length equals 11 residues. As regards this clonotype: What it binds is unknown.

This receptor was obtained from a woman between 18 and 75 years old in good health. The sequenced material came from blood T cells: a sorted CD56 or NKG2C T cell subset, CD4+ or CD8+ T cells, or bulk PBMC T cells (not recorded which). The chain carries TRBV29-1 and TRBJ1-2; there is no DNA to check the TCRdb D call of TRBD1. The CDR3 reads CSVGTEGGYTF.